This paragraph reports one TCR beta chain. Additional DNA sequences in this sample encode the identical CDR3. This entry comes from a study of blood T cell repertoires in COVID-19. Background on the study: Both acute and convalescent COVID-19 samples were obtained from the United States, Italy and Spain.

Adults between roughly 18 and 89 years of age took part from about two dozen US areas. Participants had their cohort set by participant-reported clinical history. The CDR3 runs 14 residues. The V gene lost 2 bases and the J gene lost 2 bases, with 8 bases spanning the gap. Per the germline V gene, CDR1 is SGHRS and CDR2 is YFSETQ. Measured with immunoSEQ multiplex PCR; TCRdb has only the in-frame clones, and not every one. The repertoire includes fewer than 500,000 clones, 70% to 90% of them detected once, and 0.95% to 1% sits in the top ten. The sequencing input was PBMCs or T cells enriched from blood (not recorded which). This chain links TRBV5-1 with TRBJ2-1; TRBD2 is a possible D gene (7 bases). This TCR derives from a woman aged 30 to 39 with acute COVID-19. CDR3 bases: TGCGCCAGCAGCTTCGGGGGGCCCTACAATGAGCAGTTCTTC. Its protein is CASSFGGPYNEQFF.